The T cell receptor (beta chain) under discussion was sequenced for a study of blood T cell repertoires in COVID-19 (dated by TCRdb to about 2020). Background on the whole study: Samples from collaborators originated in the United States, Italy and Spain and spanned both the acute and convalescent phases of COVID-19. Where available, HLA class I and class II types were taken from metadata supplied by the sample provider and were not determined by assay-based typing. Subjects who had been exposed to COVID-19, were actively infected with it, or had recovered from it provided the deeply sampled blood TCRbeta repertoires that made up the dataset. A freely available public database, intended as a resource for researchers studying the immune response to SARS-CoV-2, is where the repertoires were released. A de-identified subject ID, COVID-19 status, age in years and sex were almost always included in the sample metadata. The material from the prospective study consisted of cDNA or gDNA derived from T cells, B-cell-depleted T cells, or PBMCs. Samples were obtained from the ongoing ImmuneRACE study (first 160 participants) and from over 1,000 subjects provided by 6 global collaborators. The study at large found these results: Clinical and demographic metadata were provided uncurated, with the amount varying by source and participant.

V gives up 4 bases and J gives up 5 bases, and the segment between their germline ends measures 18 bases. CDR1 and CDR2, looked up from the germline V gene, are SGHDT and YYEEEE. The CDR3 goes from the cysteine to the phenylalanine over 15 residues. Only CDR3 DNA remains: 45 bases, in frame from the first base. The immunoSEQ Assay, a bias-controlled multiplex PCR, was used to amplify TCRbeta CDR3 regions from genomic DNA. Under the source paper's analysis protocol: Nucleated cell counts per sample were estimated from amplification of reference gene primers within the assay. Sequence reads were collapsed and filtered to measure the absolute abundance of every unique TCRbeta CDR3 rearrangement. Productive Simpson clonality was computed per sample as the square root of Simpson's diversity index over productive rearrangements. TCRdb re-hosts the immuneACCESS table, in-frame sequences only. Its copies lack some clones; in the studies checked, an unresolved V gene accounts for under half of them, and the cause for the rest is not known. The V and J calls and the clone size are those of that table, but D and trimming were determined from the DNA. The sample data list approximately 320,000 clones, and roughly 87% of these were observed just once. The top ten clones comprise 8.9% of the sample.

Enrolling through a virtual design, the prospective study's participants ranged in age from about 18 to 89 years and lived across some 23 United States geographic areas. Cohort assignment in the prospective study relied on participant-reported clinical history from a screening survey and a study questionnaire. Recovered participants in ImmuneRACE Cohort 3 were defined as having two consecutive negative NP/OP PCR tests, clearance from a healthcare professional, or resolution of symptoms. Mobile phlebotomists in the prospective study collected whole blood, serum and a nasopharyngeal or oropharyngeal swab from every participant. Over an approximately 2-month period, participants in the prospective study had the option of providing additional blood draws and questionnaires. Prospective study blood samples were shipped either frozen or at room temperature before DNA extraction. Of note for this clone: Its binding antigen is unknown. No base qualities exist here, and no much larger clone lies one base off it.

This TCR was recovered from a woman aged 18-30 years who had recovered from COVID-19. Source material: PBMCs or T cells enriched from blood (not recorded which). This chain joins TRBV5-6 to TRBJ1-1, and TRBD1 may be the D gene, going by 5 matching bases. The CDR3 corresponds to CASSARTIGRTEAFF. The bases are TGTGCCAGCAGCGCGAGGACAATCGGCAGGACTGAAGCTTTCTTT. Reference TRBV5-6 and TRBJ1-1 genes cover what lies past the CDR3, so the full variable domain is DAGVTQSPTHLIKTRGQQVTLRCSPKSGHDTVSWYQQALGQGPQFIFQYYEEEERQRGNFPDRFSGHQFPNYSSELNVNALLLGDSALYLCASSARTIGRTEAFFGQGTRLTVV.